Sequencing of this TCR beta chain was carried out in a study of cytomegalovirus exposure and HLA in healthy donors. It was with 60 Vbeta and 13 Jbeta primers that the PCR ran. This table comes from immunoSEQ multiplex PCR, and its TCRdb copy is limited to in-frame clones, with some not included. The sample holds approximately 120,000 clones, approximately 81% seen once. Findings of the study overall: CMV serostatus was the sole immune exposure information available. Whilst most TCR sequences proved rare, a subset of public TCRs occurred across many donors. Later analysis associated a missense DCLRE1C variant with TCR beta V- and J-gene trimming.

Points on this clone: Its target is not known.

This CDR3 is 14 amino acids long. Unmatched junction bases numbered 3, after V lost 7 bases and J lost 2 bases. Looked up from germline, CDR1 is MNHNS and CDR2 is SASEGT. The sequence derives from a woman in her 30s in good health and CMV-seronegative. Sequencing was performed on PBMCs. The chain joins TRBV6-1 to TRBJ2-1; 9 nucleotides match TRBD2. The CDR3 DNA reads TGTGCCAGCACCCTAGCGGGGCCCTACAATGAGCAGTTCTTC. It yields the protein CASTLAGPYNEQFF.